This T cell receptor beta chain was captured in a study of Graves' ophthalmopathy and Graves' hyperthyroidism. General study findings and limits: Blood also harbored most expanded thyroid clonotypes above 0.001 frequency. Sensitivity of over 60% and specificity of 72.22% were achieved by the model that predicted ophthalmopathy progression. For separating ophthalmopathy from stable hyperthyroidism, a 13-signature model gave approximately 90% sensitivity and 80% to 84% specificity.

Investigators amplified TCR beta CDR3 regions from RNA transcripts. First-round RT-PCR relied on HTBI primers, and a second-round multiplex PCR came next. Each CDR3 protein is one row after TCRdb ran MiXCR on the multiplex PCR reads. The sample lists approximately 1.2 million distinct CDR3 sequences; 35% to 40% were seen once. CDR1 is MNHNS and CDR2 is SASEGT in the germline V gene. This CDR3 region has 10 residues. This clonotype was counted between two and nine times. Its antigen is as yet unknown. Aged 18 to 65, hyperthyroidism patients had new diagnoses of under 2 months' duration. The sequenced sample was peripheral blood or thyroid tissue (not recorded which). The TCR comes from an adult man with Graves' hyperthyroidism. This rearrangement joins TRBV6-1 to TRBJ1-1; D is unclear. CDR3 sequence: CALRVGEAFF. CDR3 nucleotide sequence: TGTGCACTCCGGGTTGGGGAAGCTTTCTTT.